Listed below are T cell receptor beta chains from one sample, sequenced in a study of shared clonotypes between healthy human individuals. The repertoire was sequenced with immunoSEQ multiplex PCR; TCRdb's copy has only in-frame clones and lacks some. The table lists about 1.1 million clones, approximately 80% of them singletons. The sequencing sample was made of memory CD4+ T cells from PBMCs. The receptors originated from a man aged 18 to 30 in good health. Some clones in this sample may be carry-over from other donors' samples. Each CDR3 is given with its conserved first and last residue. A D gene is named only where the DNA matches it firmly. Clone size is given for some rows only: seen once, a few or many times, or a class if the clone is expanded.

j_call: TRBJ1-3
d_call: NA
clone_size: NA
v_call: TRBV6-1
cdr3_aa: CASNPIGNTIYF
cdr3_nt: TGTGCCAGTAACCCCATCGGAAACACCATATATTTT

j_call: TRBJ1-4
d_call: TRBD1
clone_size: NA
v_call: TRBV6-1
cdr3_aa: CASSEAAQGNEKLFF
cdr3_nt: TGTGCCAGCAGTGAAGCGGCACAGGGGAATGAAAAACTGTTTTTT

j_call: TRBJ2-3
d_call: TRBD2
clone_size: NA
v_call: TRBV2
cdr3_aa: CASGLAGGPDTQYF
cdr3_nt: TGTGCCAGCGGACTAGCGGGAGGCCCAGATACGCAGTATTTT

j_call: TRBJ2-2
d_call: NA
clone_size: NA
v_call: TRBV7-3
cdr3_aa: CASSSGTARELFF
cdr3_nt: TGTGCCAGCAGCTCAGGGACGGCCCGGGAGCTGTTTTTT

j_call: TRBJ2-7
d_call: TRBD2
clone_size: NA
v_call: TRBV27
cdr3_aa: CASSLYGGGRYEQYF
cdr3_nt: TGTGCCAGCAGTTTATACGGAGGCGGGAGGTACGAGCAGTACTTC

j_call: TRBJ2-1
d_call: TRBD2
clone_size: NA
v_call: TRBV5-1
cdr3_aa: CASSLASSGYYNEQFF
cdr3_nt: TGCGCCAGCAGCTTGGCCTCTAGCGGTTACTACAATGAGCAGTTCTTC

j_call: TRBJ1-2
d_call: NA
clone_size: NA
v_call: TRBV4-3
cdr3_aa: CASSLAGAYGYTF
cdr3_nt: TGCGCCAGCAGCCTAGCAGGGGCCTATGGCTACACCTTC

j_call: TRBJ2-7
d_call: NA
clone_size: NA
v_call: TRBV12-2
cdr3_aa: CASRVLPGQDFDEQYF
cdr3_nt: TGTGCAAGTCGCGTACTACCGGGACAGGATTTTGACGAGCAGTACTTC

j_call: TRBJ2-1
d_call: TRBD2
clone_size: NA
v_call: TRBV28
cdr3_aa: CASSLAGLVRNEQFF
cdr3_nt: TGTGCCAGCTCATTAGCAGGACTAGTCCGCAATGAGCAGTTCTTC

j_call: TRBJ2-1
d_call: NA
clone_size: NA
v_call: TRBV18
cdr3_aa: CASSFTNEQFF
cdr3_nt: TGTGCCAGCTCATTTACCAATGAGCAGTTCTTC

j_call: TRBJ1-2
d_call: NA
clone_size: NA
v_call: TRBV19
cdr3_aa: CASTPLSQGGGSYGYTF
cdr3_nt: TGTGCCAGTACCCCCCTATCCCAGGGAGGAGGGAGCTATGGCTACACCTTC

j_call: TRBJ2-7
d_call: TRBD1
clone_size: NA
v_call: TRBV27
cdr3_aa: CASRDRDRGDYEQYF
cdr3_nt: TGTGCCAGCAGAGACCGGGACAGGGGCGACTACGAGCAGTACTTC

j_call: TRBJ2-1
d_call: TRBD2
clone_size: NA
v_call: TRBV19
cdr3_aa: CASSTPSLAGASYNEQFF
cdr3_nt: TGTGCCAGTAGCACCCCCAGCCTAGCGGGAGCGTCCTACAATGAGCAGTTCTTC

j_call: TRBJ2-1
d_call: TRBD1
clone_size: once
v_call: TRBV5-3
cdr3_aa: CARLRDRKYNEQFF
cdr3_nt: TGTGCCAGGCTAAGGGACAGAAAATACAATGAGCAGTTCTTC

j_call: TRBJ2-1
d_call: TRBD2
clone_size: NA
v_call: TRBV9
cdr3_aa: CASSVVSGSSYNEQFF
cdr3_nt: TGTGCCAGCAGCGTAGTCAGCGGGAGTTCATACAATGAGCAGTTCTTC

j_call: TRBJ1-5
d_call: TRBD1
clone_size: NA
v_call: TRBV28
cdr3_aa: CASRQGAHSNQPQHF
cdr3_nt: TGTGCCAGCAGGCAGGGGGCGCATAGCAATCAGCCCCAGCATTTT

j_call: TRBJ1-5
d_call: NA
clone_size: few
v_call: TRBV2
cdr3_aa: CASSETVGGQPQHF
cdr3_nt: TGTGCCAGCAGTGAAACAGTAGGTGGTCAGCCCCAGCATTTT

j_call: TRBJ2-1
d_call: TRBD2
clone_size: NA
v_call: TRBV30
cdr3_aa: CAWLAGPGHEQFF
cdr3_nt: TGTGCCTGGCTAGCGGGCCCTGGCCATGAGCAGTTCTTC

j_call: TRBJ2-1
d_call: TRBD2
clone_size: NA
v_call: TRBV2
cdr3_aa: CASKREGYNEQFF
cdr3_nt: TGTGCCAGCAAACGGGAGGGGTACAATGAGCAGTTCTTC

j_call: TRBJ2-1
d_call: TRBD2
clone_size: NA
v_call: TRBV5-1
cdr3_aa: CASSLGAGGPHNEQFF
cdr3_nt: TGCGCCAGCAGCTTGGGGGCGGGAGGGCCCCACAATGAGCAGTTCTTC

j_call: TRBJ1-1
d_call: NA
clone_size: NA
v_call: TRBV2
cdr3_aa: CASSVGRGRTEAFF
cdr3_nt: TGTGCCAGCAGTGTTGGCCGGGGGCGCACTGAAGCTTTCTTT

j_call: TRBJ1-5
d_call: TRBD1
clone_size: once
v_call: TRBV19
cdr3_aa: CASSSRDRGYSQPQHF
cdr3_nt: TGTGCCAGTAGTTCCCGGGACAGGGGGTATAGTCAGCCCCAGCATTTT

j_call: TRBJ2-7
d_call: TRBD2
clone_size: NA
v_call: TRBV5-1
cdr3_aa: CASSSVGTSGYEQYF
cdr3_nt: TGCGCCAGCAGCTCGGTGGGGACTAGCGGGTACGAGCAGTACTTC

j_call: TRBJ1-1
d_call: NA
clone_size: NA
v_call: TRBV18
cdr3_aa: CASSPQGGVTEAFF
cdr3_nt: TGTGCCAGCTCACCACAGGGTGGGGTCACTGAAGCTTTCTTT

j_call: TRBJ2-5
d_call: TRBD2
clone_size: NA
v_call: TRBV12-5
cdr3_aa: CASGGGTAQVPETQYF
cdr3_nt: TGTGCTAGTGGCGGGGGGACGGCGCAAGTCCCAGAGACCCAGTACTTC

j_call: TRBJ2-7
d_call: NA
clone_size: NA
v_call: TRBV7-9
cdr3_aa: CASSRPSSYEQYF
cdr3_nt: TGTGCCAGCAGCCGTCCTTCCTCCTACGAGCAGTACTTC

j_call: TRBJ2-4
d_call: NA
clone_size: NA
v_call: TRBV7-9
cdr3_aa: CASSPPSLPVQYF
cdr3_nt: TGTGCCAGCAGCCCACCCAGTCTCCCGGTTCAGTACTTC